These 10 T cell receptor beta chains came from one sample sequenced in a study of technical replicates of blood from several donors. The protocol was immunoSEQ multiplex PCR, while the TCRdb copy is restricted to in-frame clones and leaves out a portion. This table has about 85,000 clones, roughly 94% appearing once. Sequenced: T cells isolated from PBMCs. The receptors were gathered from a human donor in good health.

J is TRBJ1-5 and V is TRBV6-5; TRBD1 agrees at 7 bases. CDR3 length: 13 amino acids. Trimming at V came to 5 bases and at J to 5 bases, leaving 3 bases not matched to a gene. Germline assignment: CDR1 MNHEY and CDR2 SVGAGI. In DNA, the CDR3 is TGTGCCAGCAGTCGAACAGGGGATCAGCCCCAGCATTTT. Translated: CASSRTGDQPQHF.

The CDR3 DNA reads TGCGCCAGCAGTGAGACCAGCTCCTACAATGAGCAGTTCTTC. It encodes CASSETSSYNEQFF. The chain has TRBV10-2 and TRBJ2-1; D gene ambiguous. This CDR3 contains 14 residues. Germline V gene data show CDR1 as WSHSY and CDR2 as SAAADI. V was trimmed by 2 bases and J by 0 bases, leaving 5 bases between them.

This sequence joins TRBV19 and TRBJ1-1; D might be TRBD1 (6 bases). This CDR3 has 13 amino acids. Germline V CDR1 and CDR2: LNHDA, SQIVND (reference sequence). V shed 3 bases and J shed 10 bases, with 15 bases lying between them. CDR3 DNA: TGTGCCAGTAGTATTGCGTTGGGGGGGCGAGCTTTCTTT. It specifies CASSIALGGRAFF.

The CDR3 reads CASSSRDTGNTEAFF. The CDR3 DNA is TGCGCCAGCAGCTCCCGGGACACTGGGAACACTGAAGCTTTCTTT. The chain employs TRBV4-1 and TRBJ1-1; possibly TRBD1 for D (6 bases). Germline V gene data show CDR1 as MGHRA and CDR2 as YSYEKL. The V and J ends lost 5 bases and 1 base respectively, with 14 bases between them. The CDR3 loop spans 15 amino acids.

This chain uses TRBV2 with TRBJ1-2, with 10 positions matching TRBD1. Trimming took 8 bases from V and 7 from J; bases not matched to a gene: 7. The CDR3 runs 13 residues. Germline CDR1 is SNHLY and CDR2 is FYNNEI. CDR3 in amino acids: CASFRQGARGYTF. CDR3 DNA sequence: TGTGCCAGCTTTCGACAGGGGGCGCGTGGCTACACCTTC.

The chain employs TRBV5-1 and TRBJ2-5, with 8 bases that match TRBD2. Germline V lookup: CDR1 SGHRS, CDR2 YFSETQ. The CDR3 runs to 16 residues. J gave up 4 bases and V 1 base, and 9 bases lay outside the gene matches. The CDR3: CASSLTVLAVGETQYF. The CDR3 bases are TGCGCCAGCAGCTTGACTGTACTAGCGGTGGGAGAGACCCAGTACTTC.

This chain joins TRBV9 and TRBJ1-1; possible D gene TRBD1, 6 bases. Trimming pared 0 bases from V and 1 base from J, leaving 10 bases between. The CDR3 spans 15 residues. Germline CDR1 SGDLS, CDR2 YYNGEE. CDR3 protein: CASSVDRDRNTEAFF. The DNA of the CDR3 is TGTGCCAGCAGCGTAGACAGGGATCGGAACACTGAAGCTTTCTTT. Variable domain in full (rest from reference TRBV9 and TRBJ1-1): DSGVTQTPKHLITATGQRVTLRCSPRSGDLSVYWYQQSLDQGLQFLIQYYNGEERAKGNILERFSAQQFPDLHSELNLSSLELGDSALYFCASSVDRDRNTEAFFGQGTRLTVV.

This rearrangement joins TRBV7-2 to TRBJ2-7; tentatively, D is TRBD1 (5 bases). CDR3 size: 14 residues. CDR1 and CDR2 from the germline V gene are SGHTA and FQGNSA. V lost 5 bases to trimming and J lost 2 bases, with 13 bases between them. The CDR3 here is CASSRGHLTYEQYF. The DNA of the CDR3 is TGTGCCAGCAGCCGTGGACACCTAACCTACGAGCAGTACTTC.

This clone was seen a handful of times. The V call is TRBV30, the J call TRBJ1-4, with no clear D. Germline loops: CDR1 GTSNPN, CDR2 SVGIG (reference sequence). V shed 7 bases and J shed 6 bases, with 12 bases lying between them. The CDR3 consists of 12 residues. CDR3 bases: TGTGCCTCGGGATTAAGGCATGAAAAACTGTTTTTT. This codes for CASGLRHEKLFF.

The chain employs TRBV11-2 and TRBJ2-1; D is perhaps TRBD1 (6 bases). The CDR3 is 13 residues long. Trimming left V 6 bases short and J 5 bases short, with 11 bases between. Germline-derived CDR1 and CDR2 are SGHAT and FQNNGV. The CDR3, as DNA: TGTGCCAGCAGAATAGGGGGTGACAATGAGCAGTTCTTC. It is translated as CASRIGGDNEQFF.